This T cell receptor (beta chain) derives from a study of blood T cell repertoires in COVID-19. The data were produced by immunoSEQ multiplex PCR, yet TCRdb's version contains in-frame clones alone and is incomplete. This sample has 450,000 to 500,000 clones; about nine tenths occur once, and the top ten carry about 0.65%. Resolution of symptoms, clearance, or two negative PCRs was present in recovered Cohort 3 donors. The germline V and J ends were trimmed by 5 bases and 7 bases, with 17 bases remaining between them. The CDR3 totals 15 residues. Germline V CDR1 and CDR2: SEHNR, FQNEAQ (reference sequence).

The chain uses TRBV7-9 and TRBJ1-4; the D gene is possibly TRBD1 (6 bases). Source material: PBMCs or T cells enriched from blood (not recorded which). The sequence derives from a woman between 18 and 29 years old who had recovered from COVID-19. The CDR3 protein is CASSAGQSDAEKLFF. As DNA, the CDR3 is TGTGCCAGCAGCGCAGGACAGTCTGACGCTGAAAAACTGTTTTTT.